These 9 T cell receptor beta chains originate from one sample sequenced in a study of T-cell reconstitution after alpha-beta-depleted transplantation in children. Researchers prepared the TCRbeta library using unique molecular identifiers, the study reports. One entry per CDR3 protein, called by TCRdb with MiXCR from the PCR reads. The sample has about 980,000 distinct CDR3 sequences, roughly 29% seen once. The sequencing used PBMCs, mostly from graft donor cells, collected 360 days after TCRalphabeta/CD19-depleted stem cell transplant. The receptors stem from a boy under three years old who had a stem cell transplant for SCID, so the T cells may come from the graft donor.

This clonotype showed up just a few times. This chain uses TRBV29-1 with TRBJ2-5; 8 nucleotides align to TRBD1. The CDR3 contains 15 residues. In germline, CDR1 is SQVTM, CDR2 ANQGSEA. V dropped 3 bases and J dropped 1; count of bases not matched to a gene: 7. The CDR3 loop is CSVDVPTGAQETQYF. The CDR3 DNA sequence: TGCAGCGTTGACGTCCCGACAGGGGCCCAAGAGACCCAGTACTTC.

The chain links TRBV27 to TRBJ2-7; TRBD2 matches at 10 bases. Germline trimming cut 5 bases from V and 1 base from J; bases unmatched to any gene: 5. Germline V gives CDR1 MNHEY, CDR2 SMNVEV (reference sequence). The CDR3 covers 15 residues. The CDR3 nucleotides read TGTGCCAGCAGTCTCCAGACTAGCGGGTCCTACGAGCAGTACTTC. This codes for CASSLQTSGSYEQYF.

The J gene is TRBJ2-1, the V gene TRBV6-5; 15 bases align to TRBD2. The CDR3 is made up of 17 amino acids. The V gene end was trimmed by 0 bases and the J gene end by 12 bases; junction bases not matched to a gene: 9. Germline lookup yields CDR1 MNHEY and CDR2 SVGAGI. The CDR3 here is CASSYSIRTSGGAGQFF. The CDR3 DNA reads TGTGCCAGCAGTTACTCGATTCGGACTAGCGGGGGGGCAGGGCAGTTCTTC.

The CDR3 bases are TGTGCCAGCAGCTTGGGGACATGGACTGAAGCTTTCTTT. Residues: CASSLGTWTEAFF. V and J are TRBV5-5 and TRBJ1-1; a possible D gene is TRBD1 (5 bases). With 0 bases removed from V and 5 bases from J, the gap between germline ends came to 8 bases. Germline V gene sequence: CDR1 SGHKS, CDR2 YYEKEE (reference sequence). The CDR3 length is 13 residues.

This clonotype was seen more than once but under ten times. The chain links TRBV11-2 to TRBJ1-1; D is unclear. Per the germline V gene, CDR1 is SGHAT and CDR2 is FQNNGV. The V end lost 0 bases, the J end lost 1 base, and 9 bases lay between the germline ends. There are 15 residues in the CDR3. The CDR3 sequence is CASSLEGTQNTEAFF. CDR3 nucleotide sequence: TGTGCCAGCAGCTTAGAGGGTACTCAGAACACTGAAGCTTTCTTT.

Concerning this clonotype itself: The CDR3 end shows no conserved phenylalanine or tryptophan, and so a read error is likely. The chain links TRBV29-1 to TRBJ2-1, with 8 bases identical to TRBD1. CDR1 and CDR2 from the germline V gene are SQVTM and ANQGSEA. V lost 3 bases to trimming and J lost 3 bases; unmatched junction nucleotides: 1. This CDR3 has 13 residues. This chain's CDR3 is CSVDGTGYNEQFL. In DNA, the CDR3 is TGCAGCGTTGACGGGACAGGCTACAATGAGCAGTTCCTC.

This clonotype occurred many times. V gene TRBV6-1 combines with J gene TRBJ2-1; TRBD1 agrees at 11 bases. V lost 1 base, J lost 9 bases, and 2 bases stayed unmatched. The CDR3 contains 14 residues. The germline CDR1 and CDR2 sequences are MNHNS and SASEGT. In DNA, the CDR3 is TGTGCCAGCAGTGAAGGGACAGGGGGCAGTGAGCAGTTCTTC. It translates to CASSEGTGGSEQFF.

This clonotype was found a few times. This sequence joins TRBV10-3 and TRBJ1-1, with TRBD1 identical over 8 bases. This CDR3 comprises 13 residues. V was clipped by 8 bases and J by 4 bases; unmatched bases: 6. Germline V gene lookup returns CDR1 ENHRY and CDR2 SYGVKD. The CDR3 sequence: CAIHSGQGTEAFF. For the CDR3, the DNA is TGTGCCATCCACTCCGGACAGGGCACTGAAGCTTTCTTT.

The V gene is TRBV7-9, the J gene TRBJ2-7, with TRBD2 matching over 9 bases. Germline CDR1 SEHNR, CDR2 FQNEAQ (reference sequence). V shed 7 bases and J 3 bases; nucleotides not matched to a gene: 10. This CDR3 contains 15 residues. CDR3: CASTSLAGAHYEQYF. The CDR3 DNA reads as TGTGCCAGCACTTCCTTAGCGGGGGCCCACTACGAGCAGTACTTC.